Described below is a single T cell receptor (beta chain) sequence and its context. Germline CDR1 reads SNHLY; CDR2 reads FYNNEI. The CDR3 has 18 amino acids. V lost 3 bases and J lost 0; bases outside the gene matches: 12. Primers for the PCR totalled 60 Vbeta and 13 Jbeta. The table came from immunoSEQ multiplex PCR; TCRdb's copy has only in-frame clones and leaves some out. The sample lists about 160,000 clones, 60% to 80% occurring once. The sample belongs to a study of cytomegalovirus exposure and HLA in healthy donors. The chain has TRBV2 and TRBJ2-3; 7 bases line up with TRBD2. Sequencing used PBMCs. The TCR comes from a man aged 55-75 years in good health and CMV-seronegative. CDR3 coding DNA: TGTGCCAGCAGTGAGGAGCCGGGGCGGGAGCAGAGCACAGATACGCAGTATTTT. Translation: CASSEEPGREQSTDTQYF.